Following are 17 T cell receptor beta chains from one sample sequenced in a study of cytomegalovirus exposure and HLA in healthy donors. Amplification used 60 Vbeta primers and 13 Jbeta primers. Sequenced by immunoSEQ multiplex PCR; TCRdb stores in-frame clones only, minus some. The table has roughly 200,000 clones, over 80% seen once. The material sequenced was PBMCs. These receptors were obtained from a man aged 45-60 years in good health and CMV-seronegative.

This chain connects TRBV9 to TRBJ1-1, with 8 bases lining up with TRBD1. Germline-derived CDR1 and CDR2 are SGDLS and YYNGEE. The ends lost 5 bases at V and 8 bases at J; junction bases unmatched: 8. The CDR3 spans 13 residues. CDR3 protein: CASSAGGYREAFF. The CDR3 nucleotides read TGTGCCAGCAGTGCAGGGGGCTACAGGGAAGCTTTCTTT.

The table lists this clone with a few counts. V and J are TRBV4-3 and TRBJ2-3, with 10 bases aligning to TRBD2. V trimming: 1 base; J trimming: 3 bases; junction bases outside the gene matches: 22. In germline, CDR1 is LGHNA, CDR2 YSLEER. The CDR3 loop spans 22 amino acids. CDR3 region: CASSQARVSSGSVWYGTDTQYF. The CDR3 DNA sequence: TGCGCCAGCAGCCAAGCTAGGGTGTCTAGCGGGAGTGTTTGGTACGGGACAGATACGCAGTATTTT.

The chain links TRBV7-2 to TRBJ2-7; TRBD1 might be the D (6 bases). V lost 2 bases and J lost 2, with 22 bases in between. Germline CDR1 and CDR2: SGHTA and FQGNSA. This CDR3 has 18 residues. Written as DNA, the CDR3 is TGTGCCAGCAGCTTAACGACAGCGCAGGGGCGAGACGCCTACGAGCAGTACTTC. It is translated as CASSLTTAQGRDAYEQYF.

The chain uses TRBV7-2 and TRBJ2-2; tentatively, D is TRBD2 (6 bases). Germline loops: CDR1 SGHTA, CDR2 FQGNSA. V dropped 4 bases and J dropped 0 bases, with 12 bases sitting between them. The CDR3 totals 16 residues. Here the CDR3 DNA reads TGTGCCAGCAGCTCTAAAGCGGGCGCGAACACCGGGGAGCTGTTTTTT. Residues: CASSSKAGANTGELFF.

The chain employs TRBV7-2 and TRBJ2-1; D call uncertain. This CDR3 has 13 residues. The germline V gene encodes CDR1 SGHTA and CDR2 FQGNSA. Deletions cut 5 bases from V and 6 bases from J, with 11 bases between. The DNA for the CDR3 is TGTGCCAGCAGCGTCGATAGGAGCAATGAGCAGTTCTTC. Translated, it gives CASSVDRSNEQFF.

The J gene is TRBJ2-1, the V gene TRBV7-2; unclear D gene. V lost 1 base and J lost 14, with 9 bases in between. The CDR3 totals 11 residues. Germline V CDR1 and CDR2: SGHTA, FQGNSA. DNA for the CDR3: TGTGCCAGCAGCTTAGGACAAAGTGAGTTCTTC. It translates to CASSLGQSEFF.

This chain connects TRBV11-2 to TRBJ2-7; maybe TRBD1 (6 bases). CDR3 length: 15 amino acids. Germline-derived CDR1 and CDR2 are SGHAT and FQNNGV. V was trimmed by 4 bases and J by 4 bases, leaving 17 bases between them. DNA of the CDR3: TGTGCCAGCAGCTCGCTCCGGGACAAATCTTACGAGCAGTACTTC. Amino acids: CASSSLRDKSYEQYF.

The rearrangement links TRBV9 to TRBJ1-6; D gene uncertain. Germline V gene lookup returns CDR1 SGDLS and CDR2 YYNGEE. V was trimmed by 0 bases and J by 6 bases, leaving 16 bases between them. The length of the CDR3 is 17 residues. CDR3 sequence: CASSVAPTQTTNSPLHF. CDR3 bases: TGTGCCAGCAGCGTAGCCCCGACGCAAACTACTAATTCACCCCTCCACTTT. Together with reference TRBV9 and TRBJ1-6, the CDR3 gives the full variable domain: DSGVTQTPKHLITATGQRVTLRCSPRSGDLSVYWYQQSLDQGLQFLIQYYNGEERAKGNILERFSAQQFPDLHSELNLSSLELGDSALYFCASSVAPTQTTNSPLHFGNGTRLTVT.

This chain connects TRBV6-5 to TRBJ1-4, with 8 bases fitting TRBD1. V shed 4 bases, J shed 2 bases, and the junction held 6 bases outside the gene matches. Germline CDR1 MNHEY, CDR2 SVGAGI. This CDR3 comprises 16 residues. CDR3 in amino acids: CASSSPGGPTNEKLFF. The CDR3 DNA follows: TGTGCCAGCAGTTCTCCAGGGGGCCCTACTAATGAAAAACTGTTTTTT.

In this sample, this clone turned up a few times. The germline gene is not matched at one end of the junction; a read error may be the cause. This chain uses TRBV7-9 with TRBJ2-5, with 7 bases aligning to TRBD1. The germline CDR1 and CDR2 sequences are SEHNR and FQNEAQ (reference sequence). This CDR3 is built from 15 residues. The CDR3 nucleotides are TGCGCCAGCAGCCAGGAAGACAGGGTCCGAGAGACCCAGTACTTC. Its translation: CASSQEDRVRETQYF.

The V gene is TRBV9, the J gene TRBJ2-4; tentative D call: TRBD1 (5 bases). The CDR3 runs 14 residues. Trimming shortened V by 7 bases and J by 2 bases, and 13 bases separated the two germline ends. Germline CDR1 SGDLS, CDR2 YYNGEE. The CDR3 loop reads CASGAGHTKNIQYF. In nucleotides, the CDR3 is TGTGCCAGCGGGGCAGGACATACCAAAAACATTCAGTACTTC.

The CDR3 DNA sequence: TGCGCCAGCAGGTACAGGGAATCCGGGGCCAACGTCCTGACTTTC. Protein product: CASRYRESGANVLTF. This chain links TRBV5-1 with TRBJ2-6; TRBD1 is a possible D gene (6 bases). CDR3 length equals 15 residues. Trimming left V 5 bases short and J 4 bases short, with 13 bases between. CDR1 and CDR2 (germline): SGHRS, YFSETQ.

This chain links TRBV14 with TRBJ2-2; 7 bases map to TRBD1. There are 14 residues in the CDR3. The junction had 3 bases not matched to a gene; V was cut back by 5 bases and J by 3 bases. The germline gives CDR1 SGHDN, CDR2 FVKESK. In nucleotides, the CDR3 is TGTGCCAGCAGCTGGGACAGATACACCGGGGAGCTGTTTTTT. This sequence encodes CASSWDRYTGELFF.

The chain employs TRBV4-3 and TRBJ2-1; TRBD2 matches 12 bases. Germline V gives CDR1 LGHNA, CDR2 YSLEER. The junction had 7 bases not matched to a gene; V was cut back by 3 bases and J by 7 bases. The CDR3 is 16 amino acids. CDR3 region: CASSHATSGGLNEQFF. CDR3 DNA sequence: TGCGCCAGCAGCCATGCGACTAGCGGGGGTTTGAATGAGCAGTTCTTC.

This rearrangement joins TRBV19 to TRBJ1-1; 7 bases fit TRBD1. CDR3 length equals 13 residues. Unmatched junction bases numbered 10, after V lost 8 bases and J lost 7 bases. Germline CDR1 and CDR2: LNHDA and SQIVND (reference sequence). CDR3 nucleotides: TGTGCCAGTCGGACAGGACGACTCAGTGAAGCTTTCTTT. Amino acids: CASRTGRLSEAFF.

In its sample, this clone was seen a few times. Other DNA sequences in this sample translate to the same CDR3. The V gene is TRBV19, the J gene TRBJ1-5; tentatively, D is TRBD1 (5 bases). The CDR3 length is 13 residues. Trimming stripped 5 bases from V and 4 bases from J, with 9 bases between. Germline V gene lookup returns CDR1 LNHDA and CDR2 SQIVND (reference sequence). Here the CDR3 reads CASSWGRNQPQHF. Written as DNA, the CDR3 is TGTGCCAGTAGTTGGGGCCGAAATCAGCCCCAGCATTTT.

The chain joins TRBV4-2 to TRBJ2-5; TRBD2 matches 7 bases. The CDR3 is 15 amino acids. V lost 1 base to trimming and J lost 1 base; unmatched junction nucleotides: 3. Looked up from germline, CDR1 is LGHNA and CDR2 is YNFKEQ. The CDR3: CASSQGLAGQETQYF. The CDR3 bases are TGTGCCAGCAGCCAAGGGTTAGCGGGCCAAGAGACCCAGTACTTC.